The rows below give T cell receptor beta chains drawn from one sample of a study of blood T cells in healthy people across ages. TCRdb re-derived calls from the 5' RACE reads in MiXCR, one entry per CDR3 protein. Of around 1,800,000 distinct CDR3 sequences in the sample, 39% are singletons; the top ten hold approximately 22%. Sequenced: blood. The origin of the receptors is a human donor in good health. Each CDR3 is given with its conserved first and last residue. The order of the fields is D gene, V gene, clone size, J gene, CDR3 DNA, CDR3 protein. D genes are given only for firm matches. Clone size, where shown, is once, few, many, or a class for clones that have expanded.

D: .; V: TRBV4-3; size: few; J: TRBJ2-7; DNA: TGCGCCAGCAGCCAAGGGATAGCTGAAGACGAGCAGTACTTC; CDR3: CASSQGIAEDEQYF
D: TRBD2; V: TRBV20-1; size: .; J: TRBJ2-5; DNA: TGCAGTGCTTATGCTAGCGGGGGCGGACGGTACCAAGAGACCCAGTACTTC; CDR3: CSAYASGGGRYQETQYF
D: .; V: TRBV5-5; size: few; J: TRBJ2-3; DNA: TGTGCCAGCAGCCAGCGACACCAAAAGGTGACAGATACGCAGTATTTT; CDR3: CASSQRHQKVTDTQYF
D: .; V: TRBV11-1; size: .; J: TRBJ2-3; DNA: TGTGCCAGCAGCTCCCTGGACGGGACAACAGATACGCAGTATTTT; CDR3: CASSSLDGTTDTQYF
D: .; V: TRBV3-1; size: .; J: TRBJ2-6; DNA: TGTGCCAGCAGCCAAGATTACGGAACGTCTGGGGCCAACGTCCTGACTTTC; CDR3: CASSQDYGTSGANVLTF
D: TRBD1; V: TRBV5-1; size: .; J: TRBJ2-7; DNA: TGCGCCAGCAGCTTTTGGACAGGGGTTATCTACGAGCAGTACTTC; CDR3: CASSFWTGVIYEQYF
D: .; V: TRBV6-1; size: few; J: TRBJ2-3; DNA: TGTGCCAGCACCGCAGGGGGAGGGTCAGATACGCAGTATTTT; CDR3: CASTAGGGSDTQYF
D: .; V: TRBV6-5; size: few; J: TRBJ1-6; DNA: TGTGCCAGCAGTCCAACCGCGGGACAATGGGGGTCACCCCTCCACTTT; CDR3: CASSPTAGQWGSPLHF
D: TRBD1; V: TRBV7-6; size: .; J: TRBJ2-7; DNA: TGTGCCAGCAGCTTCGGGCGGGACAGGGGCTCCTACGAGCAGTACTTC; CDR3: CASSFGRDRGSYEQYF
D: .; V: TRBV7-6; size: few; J: TRBJ1-6; DNA: TGTGCCAGCAGCCCAAGCACCGTCTCCTATAATTCACCCCTCCACTTT; CDR3: CASSPSTVSYNSPLHF
D: .; V: TRBV18; size: .; J: TRBJ2-3; DNA: TGTGCCAGCTCACCAGATGGACAAGCGATTGATACGCAGTATTTT; CDR3: CASSPDGQAIDTQYF
D: .; V: TRBV4-1; size: .; J: TRBJ1-2; DNA: TGCGCCAGCAGCCAAGAGCCGGCAGAGGGCGGAGGCTACACCTTC; CDR3: CASSQEPAEGGGYTF
D: .; V: TRBV2; size: .; J: TRBJ1-2; DNA: TGTGCCACCGAGGACAGCTTTAACTATGGCTACACCTTC; CDR3: CATEDSFNYGYTF
D: TRBD1; V: TRBV7-2; size: .; J: TRBJ1-1; DNA: TGTGCCAGCAGCTTAGCAGGGGGCTTTCAAACTGAAGCTTTCTTT; CDR3: CASSLAGGFQTEAFF
D: TRBD1; V: TRBV2; size: few; J: TRBJ1-2; DNA: TGTGCCAGCAAGTCCTCTAGACAGGGAGACTACACCTTC; CDR3: CASKSSRQGDYTF
D: TRBD1; V: TRBV5-1; size: few; J: TRBJ2-5; DNA: TGCGCCAGCAGCTTCTCTTCAGGGGGCCAAGAGACCCAGTACTTC; CDR3: CASSFSSGGQETQYF
D: .; V: TRBV29-1; size: many; J: TRBJ2-5; DNA: TGCAGCGCCCTCTCCCAAGAGACCCAGTACTTC; CDR3: CSALSQETQYF
D: .; V: TRBV10-3; size: few; J: TRBJ2-3; DNA: TGTGCCATCAGAGACGCCGGGACAGATACGCAGTATTTT; CDR3: CAIRDAGTDTQYF
D: .; V: TRBV5-1; size: .; J: TRBJ2-7; DNA: TGCGCCAGCAGCTTGGGGGGGCAGGTGATCTACGAGCAGTACTTC; CDR3: CASSLGGQVIYEQYF
D: TRBD1; V: TRBV4-3; size: .; J: TRBJ1-2; DNA: TGCGCCAGCAGCCAAGTGAGGACAGGTTCCTATGGGGGCTACACCTTC; CDR3: CASSQVRTGSYGGYTF
D: .; V: TRBV27; size: .; J: TRBJ1-6; DNA: TGTGCCAGCAGTTTATCCCCGACAGGTTATAATTCACCCCTCCACTTT; CDR3: CASSLSPTGYNSPLHF
D: .; V: TRBV7-2; size: .; J: TRBJ2-5; DNA: TGTGCCAGCAGCAATCCGGTCGTTACGAAGGAGACCCAGTACTTC; CDR3: CASSNPVVTKETQYF
D: TRBD2; V: TRBV4-3; size: .; J: TRBJ2-1; DNA: TGCGCCAGCAGCCAAGACGTCATCCTAGCGGGGGGTAATGAGCAGTTCTTC; CDR3: CASSQDVILAGGNEQFF